The text below deals with one TCR beta chain. Methods used by the authors: Estimates of nucleated cell counts were drawn from the amplification of reference gene primers. TCRdb's copy holds only in-frame clones and misses some; the assay was immunoSEQ multiplex PCR. V and J calls and clone size are given by that table; D and trimming were obtained from the DNA. This table has about 40,000 clones, around 79% appearing once. Per the germline V gene, CDR1 is LNHDA and CDR2 is SQIVND (reference sequence). V was pared by 0 bases and J by 2 bases, with 19 bases between. This CDR3 spans 18 amino acids. These data come from a study of blood T cell repertoires in COVID-19.

Sequences were obtained from peripheral blood. This TCR was recovered from an elderly woman with acute or convalescent COVID-19. The V gene is TRBV19, the J gene TRBJ2-5; possibly TRBD2 for D (6 bases). CDR3 DNA: TGTGCCAGTAGTATAGATAGGAGTGGGGGGATGGATCAAGAGACCCAGTACTTC. Amino acid sequence: CASSIDRSGGMDQETQYF. The complete variable domain, with remaining parts taken from reference TRBV19 and TRBJ2-5, reads DGGITQSPKYLFRKEGQNVTLSCEQNLNHDAMYWYRQDPGQGLRLIYYSQIVNDFQKGDIAEGYSVSREKKESFPLTVTSAQKNPTAFYLCASSIDRSGGMDQETQYFGPGTRLLVL.